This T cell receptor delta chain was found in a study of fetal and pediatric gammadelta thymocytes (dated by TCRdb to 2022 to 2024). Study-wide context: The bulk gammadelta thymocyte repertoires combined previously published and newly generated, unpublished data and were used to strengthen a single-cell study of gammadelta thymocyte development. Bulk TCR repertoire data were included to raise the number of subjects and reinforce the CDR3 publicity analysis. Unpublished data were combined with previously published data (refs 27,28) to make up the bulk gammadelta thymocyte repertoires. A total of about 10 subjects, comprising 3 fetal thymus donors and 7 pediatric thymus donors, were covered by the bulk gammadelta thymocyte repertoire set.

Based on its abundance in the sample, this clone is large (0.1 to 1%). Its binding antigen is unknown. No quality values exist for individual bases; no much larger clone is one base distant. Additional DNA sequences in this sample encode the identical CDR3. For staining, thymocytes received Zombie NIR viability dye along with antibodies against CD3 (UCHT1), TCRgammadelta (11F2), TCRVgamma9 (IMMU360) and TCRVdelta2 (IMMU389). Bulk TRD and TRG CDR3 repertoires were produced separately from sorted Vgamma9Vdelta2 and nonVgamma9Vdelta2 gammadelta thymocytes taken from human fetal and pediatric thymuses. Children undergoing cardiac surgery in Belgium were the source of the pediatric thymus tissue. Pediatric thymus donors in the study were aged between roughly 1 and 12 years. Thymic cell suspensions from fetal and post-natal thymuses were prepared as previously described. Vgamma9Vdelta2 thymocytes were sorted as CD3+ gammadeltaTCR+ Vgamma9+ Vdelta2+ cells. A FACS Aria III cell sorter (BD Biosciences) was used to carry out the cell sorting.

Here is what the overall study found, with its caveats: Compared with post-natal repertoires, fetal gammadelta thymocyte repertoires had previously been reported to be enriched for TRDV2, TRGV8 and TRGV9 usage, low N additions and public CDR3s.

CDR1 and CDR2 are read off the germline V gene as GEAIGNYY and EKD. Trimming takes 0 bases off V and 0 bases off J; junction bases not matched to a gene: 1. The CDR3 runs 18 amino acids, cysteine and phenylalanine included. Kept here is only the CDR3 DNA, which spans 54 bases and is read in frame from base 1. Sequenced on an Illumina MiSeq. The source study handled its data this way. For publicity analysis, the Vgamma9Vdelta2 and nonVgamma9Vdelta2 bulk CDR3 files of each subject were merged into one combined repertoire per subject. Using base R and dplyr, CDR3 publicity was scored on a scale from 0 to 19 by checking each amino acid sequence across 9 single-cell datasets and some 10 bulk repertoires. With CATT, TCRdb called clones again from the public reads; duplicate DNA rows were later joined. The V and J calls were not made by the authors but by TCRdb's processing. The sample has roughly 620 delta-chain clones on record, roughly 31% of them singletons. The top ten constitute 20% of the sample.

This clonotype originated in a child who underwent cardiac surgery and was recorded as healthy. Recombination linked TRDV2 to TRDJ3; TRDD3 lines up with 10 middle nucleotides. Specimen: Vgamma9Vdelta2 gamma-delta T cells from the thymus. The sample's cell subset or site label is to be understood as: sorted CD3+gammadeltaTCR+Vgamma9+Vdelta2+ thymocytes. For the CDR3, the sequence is CACDTAGGYSWDTRQMFF. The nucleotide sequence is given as TGTGCCTGTGACACCGCTGGGGGATACTCCTGGGACACCCGACAGATGTTTTTC.